The present entry profiles one T cell receptor (beta chain) with its context. Trimming took off 4 bases at V and 5 bases at J, with 9 bases between the two ends. This CDR3 contains 13 residues. CDR1 and CDR2 from the germline V gene are SGHDN and FVKESK. The data originate from a study of blood T cell repertoires in COVID-19. Study-level background: Material from acute and convalescent COVID-19 was sourced from the United States, Italy and Spain.

In the original analysis: Estimation of nucleated cell counts was performed using reference gene primer amplification. Here immunoSEQ multiplex PCR was the method, and the copy in TCRdb shows in-frame clones only, minus some. The DNA gave D and trimming, while V, J and clone size come from that table. The profile shows 150,000 to 200,000 clones, roughly 80% of them singletons. This sequence originates from a woman in her 30s with acute or convalescent COVID-19. The chain joins TRBV14 to TRBJ1-3; D is undetermined. Specimen: peripheral blood. CDR3 amino acids: CASSLRARNTIYF. The CDR3 DNA follows: TGTGCCAGCAGCCTCCGAGCCAGAAACACCATATATTTT.